This T cell receptor (beta chain) originates from a study of blood T cell repertoires in COVID-19. Using immunoSEQ multiplex PCR, the repertoire was profiled, and TCRdb retains in-frame clones only, with some absent. The table lists roughly 98,000 clones, over 75% of them singletons. Germline values: CDR1 LGHDT, CDR2 YNNKEL (reference sequence). The CDR3 extends over 13 amino acids. Trimming took off 4 bases at V and 1 base at J, with 4 bases between the two ends. This TCR was recovered from a human donor in a cohort sampled during active COVID-19. The chain recombines TRBV3-1 (or the pseudogene TRBV3-2) with TRBJ2-2; the D is unclear. Material for sequencing was peripheral blood. CDR3 in amino acids: CASSPRNTGELFF. The CDR3, as DNA: TGTGCCAGCAGCCCCCGGAACACCGGGGAGCTGTTTTTT.